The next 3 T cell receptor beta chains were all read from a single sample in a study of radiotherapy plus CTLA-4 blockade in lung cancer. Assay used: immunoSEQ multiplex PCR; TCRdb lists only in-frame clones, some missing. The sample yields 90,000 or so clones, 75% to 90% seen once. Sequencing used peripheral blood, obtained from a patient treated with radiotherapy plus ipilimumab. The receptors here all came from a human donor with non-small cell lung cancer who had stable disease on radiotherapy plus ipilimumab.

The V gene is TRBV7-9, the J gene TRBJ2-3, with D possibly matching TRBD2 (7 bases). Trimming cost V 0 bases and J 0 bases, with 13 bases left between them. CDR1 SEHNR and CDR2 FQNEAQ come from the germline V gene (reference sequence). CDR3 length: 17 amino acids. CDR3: CASSLALGGPSTDTQYF. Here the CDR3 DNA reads TGTGCCAGCAGCTTAGCGTTGGGGGGGCCTAGCACAGATACGCAGTATTTT.

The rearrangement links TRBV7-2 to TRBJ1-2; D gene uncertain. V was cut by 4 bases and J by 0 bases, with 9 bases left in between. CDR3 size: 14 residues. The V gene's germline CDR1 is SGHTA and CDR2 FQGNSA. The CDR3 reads CASSWARANYGYTF. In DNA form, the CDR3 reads TGTGCCAGCAGCTGGGCGCGAGCTAACTATGGCTACACCTTC.

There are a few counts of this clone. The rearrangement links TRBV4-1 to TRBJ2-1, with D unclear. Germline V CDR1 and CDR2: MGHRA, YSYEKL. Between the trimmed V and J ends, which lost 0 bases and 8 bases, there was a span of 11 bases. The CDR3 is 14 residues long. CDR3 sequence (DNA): TGCGCCAGCAGCCAAGACGAAGGGTTCGATGAGCAGTTCTTC. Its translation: CASSQDEGFDEQFF.